What follows describes a single TCR beta chain. No antigen is known for it. Researchers isolated CD4+ T cells once roughly ten days of culture had elapsed. Convalescent patients had PCR-confirmed SARS-CoV-2 infection between March and December 2020. IL-2 medium was substituted for half the medium on days 3 and 7. This entry belongs to a study of vaccination effects on CD4 cells after COVID-19. Study information: Convalescent patients (n = two) were sampled 16 days and one week prevaccination.

General study findings and limits: The study enrolled few convalescent patients and sampled no early post-infection timepoints.

V was cut by 0 bases and J by 5 bases, with 13 bases left in between. CDR1 is LGHNA, CDR2 YSLEER, per germline. The CDR3 covers 15 residues. Clones were read by immunoSEQ multiplex PCR, and TCRdb kept only the in-frame ones, dropping some. The data hold tens of thousands of clones, with 70% to 85% observed a single time. The rearrangement uses TRBV4-3 and TRBJ1-2; D unresolved. The source was CD4+ T cells from PBMCs cultured without peptide, collected before COVID-19 vaccination. The sequence derives from a human donor who had a prior SARS-CoV-2 infection. The CDR3 here is CASSQEGRMGYGYTF. The CDR3 DNA reads as TGCGCCAGCAGCCAAGAAGGAAGGATGGGATATGGCTACACCTTC.